What follows are 12 T cell receptor beta chains derived from one specimen sequenced in a study of shared clonotypes between healthy human individuals. Naive CD8 cells comprised CD45RO-negative, CCR7-positively selected cells, excluding terminally differentiated effector memory CD45RA+ cells. Some clones are missing from TCRdb's copy, which holds only in-frame ones; the method was immunoSEQ multiplex PCR. The sample holds roughly 550,000 clones, nearly 97% seen once. The sequenced sample was naive CD8+ T cells sorted from blood. Receptors originate from a woman aged 25-40 years in good health.

The genes are TRBV6-1 and TRBJ1-1, with unresolved D. Trimming took off 1 base at V and 5 bases at J, with 8 bases between the two ends. This CDR3 region has 13 residues. Germline-derived CDR1 and CDR2 are MNHNS and SASEGT. CDR3 sequence (DNA): TGTGCCAGCAGTGAAGGGAGGGTTACTGAAGCTTTCTTT. As protein: CASSEGRVTEAFF.

V usage is TRBV28 and J usage is TRBJ2-3, with unresolved D. Germline V gene sequence: CDR1 MDHEN, CDR2 SYDVKM. The V end lost 2 bases, the J end lost 0 bases, and 6 bases lay between the germline ends. The CDR3 has 14 residues. The CDR3 sequence: CASSLKGSTDTQYF. The CDR3 region has the DNA TGTGCCAGCAGTTTAAAAGGGAGCACAGATACGCAGTATTTT. Full variable domain (rest looked up from reference TRBV28 and TRBJ2-3): DVKVTQSSRYLVKRTGEKVFLECVQDMDHENMFWYRQDPGLGLRLIYFSYDVKMKEKGDIPEGYSVSREKKERFSLILESASTNQTSMYLCASSLKGSTDTQYFGPGTRLTVL.

Written as DNA, the CDR3 is TGTGCCAGCAGCTTAAGCGGAACCTCCTACGAGCAGTACTTC. Its translation is CASSLSGTSYEQYF. The chain is built from TRBV5-5 and TRBJ2-7; weak D call: TRBD2 (5 bases). The CDR3 covers 14 residues. CDR1 and CDR2 from the germline V gene are SGHKS and YYEKEE (reference sequence). V gave up 2 bases and J gave up 0 bases, with 9 bases separating them.

The chain couples TRBV4-1 to TRBJ1-3; D not certain. The V gene lost 3 bases and the J gene lost 0 bases, with 12 bases spanning the gap. CDR3 length: 16 residues. CDR1 is MGHRA and CDR2 is YSYEKL in the germline V gene. The CDR3 nucleotides read TGCGCCAGCAGCCATCATTCTGCATCCTCTGGAAACACCATATATTTT. Its protein is CASSHHSASSGNTIYF.

CDR3 sequence (DNA): TGTGCCTGGAGTGCTGGGAACGAGCAGTACTTC. Translated: CAWSAGNEQYF. J is TRBJ2-7 and V is TRBV30; D is unclear. Germline V gene sequence: CDR1 GTSNPN, CDR2 SVGIG (reference sequence). Trimming removed 1 base at V and 5 bases at J, with 6 bases between. The CDR3 loop spans 11 amino acids.

The chain links TRBV27 to TRBJ1-2, with D perhaps matching TRBD1 (5 bases). Trimming cost V 5 bases and J 5 bases, with 12 bases left between them. CDR3 length equals 13 residues. Germline V gene sequence: CDR1 MNHEY, CDR2 SMNVEV (reference sequence). The DNA of the CDR3 is TGTGCCAGCAGTGCGACAGCTCTTTATGGCTACACCTTC. Translated, it gives CASSATALYGYTF.

This chain joins TRBV19 and TRBJ2-5; 9 nucleotides line up with TRBD1. The DNA matches TRBJ2-7 better at its end, which makes the J call doubtful. The CDR3 is 14 amino acids. The V gene's germline CDR1 is LNHDA and CDR2 SQIVND (reference sequence). The CDR3 nucleotides are TGTGCCAGTAGTACCGGGACAGGGACCTACGAGCAGTACTTC. It translates to CASSTGTGTYEQYF.

The J gene is TRBJ1-1, the V gene TRBV2, with 8 bases identical to TRBD1. The CDR3 extends over 15 amino acids. Germline V gene data show CDR1 as SNHLY and CDR2 as FYNNEI. Trimming cost V 1 base and J 4 bases; bases outside gene matches: 5. Written as DNA, the CDR3 is TGTGCCAGCAGTGAAGGGACAGGGAGCGCCACTGAAGCTTTCTTT. Residues: CASSEGTGSATEAFF.

The V and J genes are TRBV6-6 and TRBJ1-2; D call uncertain. Germline V gene data show CDR1 as MNHNY and CDR2 as SVGAGI (reference sequence). The CDR3 runs 15 residues. V was shortened by 2 bases and J by 2 bases, with 12 bases between the two germline ends. The CDR3 bases are TGTGCCAGCAGTTACGAGGCGGGAGCGAACTATGGCTACACCTTC. Its translation is CASSYEAGANYGYTF.

The J gene is TRBJ2-3, the V gene TRBV11-2; 7 positions match TRBD2. V trimming: 7 bases; J trimming: 4 bases; junction bases outside the gene matches: 5. Per germline, CDR1 SGHAT and CDR2 FQNNGV. This CDR3 has 13 residues. CDR3 sequence (DNA): TGTGCCAGCACCCCTGGGGGGGCAGATACGCAGTATTTT. It translates to CASTPGGADTQYF.

The chain joins TRBV28 to TRBJ1-1; 10 bases line up with TRBD1. Germline CDR1 reads MDHEN; CDR2 reads SYDVKM. This CDR3 has 15 residues. V shed 3 bases, J shed 10 bases, and the junction held 11 bases outside the gene matches. CDR3 amino acids: CASSFWDRGFGGAFF. DNA for the CDR3: TGTGCCAGCAGTTTTTGGGACAGGGGATTCGGTGGAGCTTTCTTT.

The CDR3 sequence: CASSSDPSYEQYF. CDR3 nucleotides: TGTGCCAGCAGTTCCGACCCCTCCTACGAGCAGTACTTC. This chain links TRBV2 with TRBJ2-7; no firm D call. Germline loops: CDR1 SNHLY, CDR2 FYNNEI. Trimming took off 5 bases at V and 0 bases at J, with 8 bases between the two ends. This CDR3 has 13 amino acids.